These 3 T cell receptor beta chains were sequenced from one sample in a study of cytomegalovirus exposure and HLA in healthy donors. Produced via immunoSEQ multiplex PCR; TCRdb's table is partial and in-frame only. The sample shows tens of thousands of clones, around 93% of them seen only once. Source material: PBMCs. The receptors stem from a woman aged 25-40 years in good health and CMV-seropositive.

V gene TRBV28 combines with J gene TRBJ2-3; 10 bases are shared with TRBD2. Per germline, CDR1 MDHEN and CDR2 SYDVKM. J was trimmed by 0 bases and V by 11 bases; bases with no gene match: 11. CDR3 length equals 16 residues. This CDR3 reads CASGLAEPPSTDTQYF. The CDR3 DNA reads TGTGCCTCAGGACTAGCGGAACCTCCTAGCACAGATACGCAGTATTTT.

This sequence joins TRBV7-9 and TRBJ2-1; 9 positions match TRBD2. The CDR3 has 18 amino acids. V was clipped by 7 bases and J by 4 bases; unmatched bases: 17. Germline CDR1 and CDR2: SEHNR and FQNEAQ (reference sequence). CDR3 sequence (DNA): TGTGCCAGCACTCAGACAGGTCTAGCGGGACGTCGATACAATGAGCAGTTCTTC. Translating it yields CASTQTGLAGRRYNEQFF.

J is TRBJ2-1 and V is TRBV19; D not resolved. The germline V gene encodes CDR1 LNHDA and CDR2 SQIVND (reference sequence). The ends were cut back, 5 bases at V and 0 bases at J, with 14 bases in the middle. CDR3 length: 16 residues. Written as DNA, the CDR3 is TGTGCCAGTAGTCCCTCGATGCGGAGCTCCTACAATGAGCAGTTCTTC. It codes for CASSPSMRSSYNEQFF.